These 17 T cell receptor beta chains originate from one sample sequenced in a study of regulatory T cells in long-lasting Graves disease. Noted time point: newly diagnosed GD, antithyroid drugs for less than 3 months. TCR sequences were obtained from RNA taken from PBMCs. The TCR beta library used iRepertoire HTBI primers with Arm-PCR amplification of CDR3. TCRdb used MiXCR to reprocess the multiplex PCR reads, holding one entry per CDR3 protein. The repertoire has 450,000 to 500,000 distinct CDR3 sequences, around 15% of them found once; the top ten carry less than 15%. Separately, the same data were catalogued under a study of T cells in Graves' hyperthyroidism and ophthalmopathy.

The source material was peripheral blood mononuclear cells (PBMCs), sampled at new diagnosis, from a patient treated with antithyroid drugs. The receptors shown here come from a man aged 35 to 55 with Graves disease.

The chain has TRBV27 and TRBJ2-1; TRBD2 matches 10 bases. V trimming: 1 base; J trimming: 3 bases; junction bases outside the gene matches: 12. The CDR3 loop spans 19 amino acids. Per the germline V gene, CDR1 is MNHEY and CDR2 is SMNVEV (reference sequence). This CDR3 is CASSLWTMPTSGNYNEQFF. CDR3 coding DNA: TGTGCCAGCAGTTTATGGACTATGCCCACTAGCGGGAACTACAATGAGCAGTTCTTC.

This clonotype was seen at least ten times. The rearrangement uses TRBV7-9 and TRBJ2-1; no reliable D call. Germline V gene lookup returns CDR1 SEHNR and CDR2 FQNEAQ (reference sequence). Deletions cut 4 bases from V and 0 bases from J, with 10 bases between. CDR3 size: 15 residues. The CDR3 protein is CASSSGRSSYNEQFF. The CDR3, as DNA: TGTGCCAGCAGCTCAGGACGGAGCTCCTACAATGAGCAGTTCTTC.

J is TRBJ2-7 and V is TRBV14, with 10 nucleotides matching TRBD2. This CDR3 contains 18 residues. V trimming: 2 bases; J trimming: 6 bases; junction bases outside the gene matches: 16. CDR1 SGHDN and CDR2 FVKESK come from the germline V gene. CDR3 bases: TGTGCCAGCAGCCAACCCTGGGGGGCTAGCGGGAGAAGAGGCGAGCAGTACTTC. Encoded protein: CASSQPWGASGRRGEQYF.

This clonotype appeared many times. CDR3 amino acids: CASTPWDRAPYGYTF. In nucleotides, the CDR3 is TGTGCCAGCACCCCCTGGGACAGGGCCCCCTATGGCTACACCTTC. This chain connects TRBV13 to TRBJ1-2, with 9 nucleotides matching TRBD1. This CDR3 is 15 amino acids long. Trimming at V came to 7 bases and at J to 4 bases, leaving 10 bases not matched to a gene. Germline V gives CDR1 PRHDT, CDR2 FYEKMQ (reference sequence).

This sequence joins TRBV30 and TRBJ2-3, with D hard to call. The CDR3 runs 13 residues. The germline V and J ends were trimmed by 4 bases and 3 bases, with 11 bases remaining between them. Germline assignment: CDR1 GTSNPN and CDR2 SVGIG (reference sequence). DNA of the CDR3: TGTGCCTGGAACCCGGTCGGGACAGATACGCAGTATTTT. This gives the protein CAWNPVGTDTQYF.

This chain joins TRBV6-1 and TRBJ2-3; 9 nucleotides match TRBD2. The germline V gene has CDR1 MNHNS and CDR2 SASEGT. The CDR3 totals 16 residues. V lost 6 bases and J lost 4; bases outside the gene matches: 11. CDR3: CASRPREAGGADTQYF. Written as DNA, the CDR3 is TGTGCCAGCAGGCCCAGGGAGGCGGGAGGGGCAGATACGCAGTATTTT.

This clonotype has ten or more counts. In nucleotides, the CDR3 is TGTGCCAGCAGTGAAGACAGGGCCATTCCCGAGCAGTACTTC. This gives the protein CASSEDRAIPEQYF. This chain connects TRBV2 to TRBJ2-7, with TRBD1 as a possible D gene (6 bases). This CDR3 comprises 14 residues. V gave up 1 base and J gave up 6 bases, with 13 bases separating them. Germline V CDR1 and CDR2: SNHLY, FYNNEI. The variable domain in full, with the rest retrieved from reference TRBV2 and TRBJ2-7, is EPEVTQTPSHQVTQMGQEVILRCVPISNHLYFYWYRQILGQKVEFLVSFYNNEISEKSEIFDDQFSVERPDGSNFTLKIRSTKLEDSAMYFCASSEDRAIPEQYFGPGTRLTVT.

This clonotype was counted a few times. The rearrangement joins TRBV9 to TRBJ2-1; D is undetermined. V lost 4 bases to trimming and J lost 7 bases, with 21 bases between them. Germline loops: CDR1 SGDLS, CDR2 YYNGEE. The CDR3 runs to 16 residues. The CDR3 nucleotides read TGTGCCAGCAGCCAGACCGGGCGGCCCAGATCAAATGAGCAGTTCTTC. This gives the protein CASSQTGRPRSNEQFF.

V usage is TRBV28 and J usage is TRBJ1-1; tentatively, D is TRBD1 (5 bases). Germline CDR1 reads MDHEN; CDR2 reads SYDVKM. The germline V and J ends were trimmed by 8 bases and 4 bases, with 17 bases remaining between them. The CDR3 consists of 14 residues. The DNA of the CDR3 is TGTGCCAGCGGGCCCGTGGGGGGGATCACTGAAGCTTTCTTT. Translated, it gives CASGPVGGITEAFF. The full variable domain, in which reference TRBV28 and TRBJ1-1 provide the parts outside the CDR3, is DVKVTQSSRYLVKRTGEKVFLECVQDMDHENMFWYRQDPGLGLRLIYFSYDVKMKEKGDIPEGYSVSREKKERFSLILESASTNQTSMYLCASGPVGGITEAFFGQGTRLTVV.

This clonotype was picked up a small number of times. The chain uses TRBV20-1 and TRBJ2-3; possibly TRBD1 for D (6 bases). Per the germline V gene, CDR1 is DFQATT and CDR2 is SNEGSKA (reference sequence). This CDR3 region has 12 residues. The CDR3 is CRGTQQGDTQYF. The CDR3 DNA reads TGCAGGGGGACGCAACAGGGAGATACGCAGTATTTT.

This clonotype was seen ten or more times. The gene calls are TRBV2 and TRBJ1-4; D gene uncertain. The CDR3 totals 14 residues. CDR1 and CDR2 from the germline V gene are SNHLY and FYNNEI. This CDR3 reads CATQSVATNEKLFF. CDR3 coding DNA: TGTGCGACCCAATCCGTTGCAACTAATGAAAAACTGTTTTTT.

Here the CDR3 DNA reads TGTGCCAGCTCTACAGGTAGGGTCACTGAAGCTTTCTTT. Translating it yields CASSTGRVTEAFF. J is TRBJ1-1 and V is TRBV25-1; D is possibly TRBD1 (5 bases). The germline CDR1 and CDR2 sequences are MGHDK and SYGVNS. This CDR3 contains 13 residues. V lost 8 bases and J lost 4, with 14 bases in between.

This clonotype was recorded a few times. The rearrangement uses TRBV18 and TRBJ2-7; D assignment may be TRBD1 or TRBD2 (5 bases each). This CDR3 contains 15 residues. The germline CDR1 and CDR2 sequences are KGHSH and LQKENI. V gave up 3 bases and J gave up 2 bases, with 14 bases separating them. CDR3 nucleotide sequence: TGTGCCAGCTCACCGGGTACGGGACGGGCCTACGAGCAGTACTTC. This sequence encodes CASSPGTGRAYEQYF.

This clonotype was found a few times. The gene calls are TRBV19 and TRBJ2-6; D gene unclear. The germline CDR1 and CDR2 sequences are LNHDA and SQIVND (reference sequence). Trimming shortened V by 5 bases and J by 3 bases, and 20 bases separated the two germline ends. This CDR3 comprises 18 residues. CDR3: CASSGYRAINVGANVLTF. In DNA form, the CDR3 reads TGTGCCAGTAGTGGCTACCGGGCCATAAACGTTGGGGCCAACGTCCTGACTTTC.

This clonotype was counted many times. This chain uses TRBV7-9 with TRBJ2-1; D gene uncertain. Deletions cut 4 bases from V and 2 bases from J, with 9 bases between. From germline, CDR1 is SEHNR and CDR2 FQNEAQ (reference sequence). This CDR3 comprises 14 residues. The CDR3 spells CASSSSWAYNEQFF. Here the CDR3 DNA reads TGTGCCAGCAGCTCTAGTTGGGCCTACAATGAGCAGTTCTTC.

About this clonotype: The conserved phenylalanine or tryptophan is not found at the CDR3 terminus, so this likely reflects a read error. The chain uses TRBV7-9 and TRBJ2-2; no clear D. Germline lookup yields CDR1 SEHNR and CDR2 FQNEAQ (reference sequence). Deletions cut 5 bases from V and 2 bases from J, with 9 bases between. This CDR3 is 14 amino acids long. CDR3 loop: CASSRVSNTGELFS. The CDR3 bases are TGTGCCAGCAGCCGGGTTTCAAACACCGGGGAGCTGTTTTCT.

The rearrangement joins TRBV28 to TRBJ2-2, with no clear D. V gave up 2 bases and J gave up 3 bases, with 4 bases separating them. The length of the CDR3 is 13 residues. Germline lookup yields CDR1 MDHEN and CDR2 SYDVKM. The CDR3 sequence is CASSLPHTGELFF. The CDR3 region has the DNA TGTGCCAGCAGTTTACCACACACCGGGGAGCTGTTTTTT.